These 23 T cell receptor beta chains originate from one sample sequenced in a study of blood T cell repertoires in COVID-19. Method: immunoSEQ multiplex PCR; TCRdb's copy keeps in-frame clones and lacks some. The sample contains some 250,000 clones, around 85% of which appear only once. The sample taken for sequencing was peripheral blood. Receptor source: a man aged 60-69 years with acute or convalescent COVID-19.

This chain joins TRBV9 and TRBJ1-1, with unresolved D. V was clipped by 0 bases and J by 1 base, with 10 bases between them. The CDR3 is 15 residues long. Germline CDR1 is SGDLS and CDR2 is YYNGEE. CDR3: CASSVGPQTNTEAFF. CDR3 bases: TGTGCCAGCAGCGTAGGTCCACAGACGAACACTGAAGCTTTCTTT. Using reference TRBV9 and TRBJ1-1 for the parts outside the CDR3, the full variable domain is DSGVTQTPKHLITATGQRVTLRCSPRSGDLSVYWYQQSLDQGLQFLIQYYNGEERAKGNILERFSAQQFPDLHSELNLSSLELGDSALYFCASSVGPQTNTEAFFGQGTRLTVV.

This clone was counted many times. This chain links TRBV12-3 or TRBV12-4 with TRBJ2-7, with 9 nucleotides matching TRBD2. This CDR3 has 13 amino acids. J gave up 1 base and V 6 bases, and 1 base lay outside the gene matches. CDR3 in DNA: TGTGCCAGCAGAGGACTAGCGTCCTACGAGCAGTACTTC. Translated: CASRGLASYEQYF.

The V and J genes are TRBV11-1 and TRBJ2-3; 9 bases agree with TRBD1. The CDR3 spans 15 residues. Germline CDR1 and CDR2: SGHAT and FQDESV (reference sequence). Trimming cost V 4 bases and J 4 bases; bases outside gene matches: 6. The DNA of the CDR3 is TGTGCCAGCAGCTCTCGGGACAGGGTTTCAGATACGCAGTATTTT. Its translation is CASSSRDRVSDTQYF.

In DNA form, the CDR3 reads TGCGCCAGCAGCCAATTTTCCAGCGTTACGGGACTAGCGGGAGATGAGCAGTTCTTC. Protein: CASSQFSSVTGLAGDEQFF. The rearrangement links TRBV4-3 to TRBJ2-1; 14 nucleotides match TRBD2. The CDR3 sequence is 19 residues long. Germline trimming cut 2 bases from V and 8 bases from J; bases unmatched to any gene: 14. CDR1 LGHNA and CDR2 YSLEER come from the germline V gene.

V usage is TRBV6-5 and J usage is TRBJ1-1; D might be TRBD1 (5 bases). V was shortened by 4 bases and J by 1 base, with 13 bases between the two germline ends. The CDR3 is 15 residues long. Germline-derived CDR1 and CDR2 are MNHEY and SVGAGI. CDR3 DNA: TGTGCCAGCAGTTGGGAGGGGTCGCAGAACACTGAAGCTTTCTTT. Amino acids: CASSWEGSQNTEAFF.

The chain couples TRBV25-1 to TRBJ1-1; D is perhaps TRBD1 (5 bases). Germline CDR1 and CDR2: MGHDK and SYGVNS. Trimming shortened V by 0 bases and J by 5 bases, and 16 bases separated the two germline ends. CDR3 length equals 16 residues. CDR3 in amino acids: CASSEYGLAGRTEAFF. As DNA, the CDR3 is TGTGCCAGCAGTGAATATGGGTTGGCAGGGCGGACTGAAGCTTTCTTT.

This sequence joins TRBV27 and TRBJ2-2; tentatively, D is TRBD1 (6 bases). The CDR3 runs to 12 residues. Looked up from germline, CDR1 is MNHEY and CDR2 is SMNVEV (reference sequence). The V gene lost 4 bases and the J gene lost 6 bases, with 6 bases spanning the gap. The CDR3 spells CASSWGPGELFF. The DNA for the CDR3 is TGTGCCAGCAGTTGGGGGCCCGGGGAGCTGTTTTTT.

The chain combines TRBV4-3 with TRBJ1-2; possibly TRBD1 for D (6 bases). The CDR3 consists of 16 residues. The germline CDR1 and CDR2 sequences are LGHNA and YSLEER. Trimming removed 1 base from V and 4 bases from J, with 16 bases in between. The CDR3: CASSQVADSDSYGYTF. In DNA, the CDR3 is TGCGCCAGCAGCCAAGTGGCGGACAGCGATAGCTATGGCTACACCTTC.

The chain's CDR3 is CASSLSPTSGTDTQYF. The CDR3 coding sequence is TGTGCCAGCAGCTTAAGCCCAACTAGCGGCACAGATACGCAGTATTTT. The genes are TRBV7-3 and TRBJ2-3, with 7 bases fitting TRBD2. In germline, CDR1 is SGHTA, CDR2 FQGTGA. V was clipped by 1 base and J by 1 base; unmatched bases: 5. CDR3 size: 16 residues. Drawing the rest from reference TRBV7-3 and TRBJ2-3, the complete variable domain is GAGVSQTPSNKVTEKGKYVELRCDPISGHTALYWYRQSLGQGPEFLIYFQGTGAADDSGLPNDRFFAVRPEGSVSTLKIQRTERGDSAVYLCASSLSPTSGTDTQYFGPGTRLTVL.

J is TRBJ1-5 and V is TRBV19; maybe TRBD1 (6 bases). CDR1 and CDR2 (germline): LNHDA, SQIVND (reference sequence). Trimming pared 4 bases from V and 7 bases from J, leaving 17 bases between. The CDR3 spans 15 residues. In DNA form, the CDR3 reads TGTGCCAGTAGTAAGGCAGACAGGCGAGACCAGCCCCAGCATTTT. Its translation is CASSKADRRDQPQHF.

This chain joins TRBV19 and TRBJ1-2; 8 bases align to TRBD1. The trim removed 3 bases at V and 7 bases at J, leaving 1 base unmatched. CDR3 length: 12 residues. Germline V gene data show CDR1 as LNHDA and CDR2 as SQIVND (reference sequence). The CDR3 coding sequence is TGTGCCAGTAGTATGGACAGGGTTGGCTACACCTTC. Translated, it gives CASSMDRVGYTF.

The chain employs TRBV28 and TRBJ1-4; TRBD1 is a possible D gene (5 bases). This CDR3 has 14 amino acids. Germline loops: CDR1 MDHEN, CDR2 SYDVKM. Trimming cost V 6 bases and J 4 bases, with 12 bases left between them. CDR3 in DNA: TGTGCCAGCAGCTCGACAGATAGTAATGAAAAACTGTTTTTT. Translated, it gives CASSSTDSNEKLFF.

The V and J genes are TRBV5-1 and TRBJ1-3; D is possibly TRBD1 (5 bases). CDR3 length: 16 residues. Per germline, CDR1 SGHRS and CDR2 YFSETQ. V dropped 1 base and J dropped 6 bases, with 17 bases sitting between them. Written as DNA, the CDR3 is TGCGCCAGCAGCTTGTCTCTCTCGGGGGGATTAAACACCATATATTTT. It translates to CASSLSLSGGLNTIYF. Full variable domain (outside the CDR3, taken from reference TRBV5-1 and TRBJ1-3): KAGVTQTPRYLIKTRGQQVTLSCSPISGHRSVSWYQQTPGQGLQFLFEYFSETQRNKGNFPGRFSGRQFSNSRSEMNVSTLELGDSALYLCASSLSLSGGLNTIYFGEGSWLTVV.

J is TRBJ2-1 and V is TRBV19, with 10 bases fitting TRBD2. Germline CDR1 and CDR2: LNHDA and SQIVND (reference sequence). CDR3 length equals 17 residues. With V trimmed by 6 bases and J by 1 base, 9 bases remained unmatched. CDR3 coding DNA: TGTGCCAGTAGCATGGGGACTAGCGCGTTTTCCTACAATGAGCAGTTCTTC. This translates into CASSMGTSAFSYNEQFF. The variable domain in full, with the rest retrieved from reference TRBV19 and TRBJ2-1, is DGGITQSPKYLFRKEGQNVTLSCEQNLNHDAMYWYRQDPGQGLRLIYYSQIVNDFQKGDIAEGYSVSREKKESFPLTVTSAQKNPTAFYLCASSMGTSAFSYNEQFFGPGTRLTVL.

The V gene is TRBV10-3, the J gene TRBJ1-6; D unclear. Germline loops: CDR1 ENHRY, CDR2 SYGVKD. The CDR3 consists of 16 residues. Trimming removed 6 bases at V and 0 bases at J, with 12 bases between. CDR3 region: CAISFTSSSYNSPLHF. The CDR3 region has the DNA TGTGCCATCAGCTTCACCTCTAGCTCCTATAATTCACCCCTCCACTTT.

The chain is built from TRBV4-1 and TRBJ1-1, with D maybe TRBD1 (6 bases). Trimming left V 1 base short and J 4 bases short, with 13 bases between. The germline V gene has CDR1 MGHRA and CDR2 YSYEKL. The CDR3 runs to 15 residues. The DNA of the CDR3 is TGCGCCAGCAGCCAAGGGACAGTTGTTCGCACTGAAGCTTTCTTT. This encodes CASSQGTVVRTEAFF.

The V and J genes are TRBV20-1 and TRBJ2-5, with 7 positions matching TRBD1. Germline CDR1 reads DFQATT; CDR2 reads SNEGSKA (reference sequence). This CDR3 is 15 amino acids long. Trimming cost V 3 bases and J 3 bases; bases outside gene matches: 10. The CDR3 reads CSASILLGQKETQYF. CDR3 coding DNA: TGCAGTGCTAGTATTCTTCTGGGACAGAAAGAGACCCAGTACTTC.

J is TRBJ2-5 and V is TRBV6-2 or TRBV6-3; 8 bases map to TRBD1. This CDR3 spans 14 amino acids. V dropped 2 bases and J dropped 4; count of bases not matched to a gene: 3. Germline V gene sequence: CDR1 MNHEY, CDR2 SVGEGT. CDR3 amino acids: CASSYPDRGETQYF. Here the CDR3 DNA reads TGTGCCAGCAGTTACCCCGACAGGGGAGAGACCCAGTACTTC.

In its sample, this clone was seen once. The V call is TRBV3-1 (or the pseudogene TRBV3-2), the J call TRBJ2-6; 9 bases fit TRBD1. V trimming: 3 bases; J trimming: 0 bases; junction bases outside the gene matches: 0. The CDR3 totals 16 residues. Germline values: CDR1 LGHDT, CDR2 YNNKEL (reference sequence). CDR3: CASSQTGGSGANVLTF. CDR3 DNA sequence: TGTGCCAGCAGCCAGACAGGGGGCTCTGGGGCCAACGTCCTGACTTTC.

This clone was detected once. The V and J genes are TRBV25-1 and TRBJ2-5, with D possibly matching TRBD2 (6 bases). Germline V lookup: CDR1 MGHDK, CDR2 SYGVNS. This CDR3 region has 15 residues. The germline V and J ends were trimmed by 7 bases and 2 bases, with 17 bases remaining between them. The CDR3 region has the DNA TGTGCCAGCATCCCCAGCGGAGGGGTTCAAGAGACCCAGTACTTC. It translates to CASIPSGGVQETQYF. The full variable domain, in which reference TRBV25-1 and TRBJ2-5 provide the parts outside the CDR3, is EADIYQTPRYLVIGTGKKITLECSQTMGHDKMYWYQQDPGMELHLIHYSYGVNSTEKGDLSSESTVSRIRTEHFPLTLESARPSHTSQYLCASIPSGGVQETQYFGPGTRLLVL.

V gene TRBV6-2 or TRBV6-3 combines with J gene TRBJ2-5; no clear D. CDR3 length: 13 amino acids. Per germline, CDR1 MNHEY and CDR2 SVGEGT. Trimming shortened V by 5 bases and J by 2 bases, and 9 bases separated the two germline ends. CDR3 sequence reads: CASSATRQETQYF. In DNA form, the CDR3 reads TGTGCCAGCAGTGCGACACGTCAAGAGACCCAGTACTTC.

The chain links TRBV7-3 to TRBJ2-1, with D perhaps matching TRBD1 (5 bases). V was shortened by 3 bases and J by 8 bases, with 17 bases between the two germline ends. Germline V gene data show CDR1 as SGHTA and CDR2 as FQGTGA. The CDR3 sequence is 15 residues long. This CDR3 is CASSLGRFGADEQFF. The CDR3 region has the DNA TGTGCCAGCAGCTTGGGAAGGTTTGGGGCTGATGAGCAGTTCTTC.

The chain carries TRBV5-8 and TRBJ1-3; D gene uncertain. V lost 0 bases to trimming and J lost 1 base, with 5 bases between them. Looked up from germline, CDR1 is SGHTS and CDR2 is YDEGEE. The CDR3 length is 14 residues. The CDR3 bases are TGTGCCAGCAGCTTGGACAGATCTGGAAACACCATATATTTT. It yields the protein CASSLDRSGNTIYF.